This T cell receptor (beta chain) was captured in a study of blood T cells in healthy people across ages. The study, taken as a whole, reports: Total diversity from one million sequenced T cells was likely underestimated.

This clonotype was found many times. Its specificity is not known. Primers used in a second PCR of roughly 7 to 12 cycles were a sample-barcoded 5' primer and a J-beta primer mix. Researchers report that a template-switch adaptor with 12 random nucleotides tagged each cDNA molecule. One entry per CDR3 protein, called by TCRdb with MiXCR from the 5' RACE reads. The sample holds 700,000 to 950,000 distinct CDR3 sequences; about 42% are singletons and the top ten take more than 20%. Drawn from each donor were 9 to 10 milliliters of peripheral blood. Every sample yielded at least 6.5 million isolated PBMCs. J lost 0 bases, V lost 5 bases, and 7 bases had no gene match. The CDR3 extends over 16 amino acids. The germline CDR1 and CDR2 sequences are SQVTM and ANQGSEA.

The chain is built from TRBV29-1 and TRBJ2-3; 11 nucleotides align to TRBD2. Sequenced: blood. This clonotype originated in a woman aged 55-70 years in good health. The CDR3 region has the DNA TGCAGCGTTCCAAGGACTAGCGGGTCTAGCACAGATACGCAGTATTTT. It yields the protein CSVPRTSGSSTDTQYF.